Listed here are 30 T cell receptor beta chains from one sample, sequenced in a study of T cell responses to AZD1222 COVID-19 vaccine. Generated by immunoSEQ multiplex PCR, the TCRdb table keeps only in-frame clones and is missing some. The top ten hold less than 15% of the sample, which has some 90,000 clones, 70% to 90% seen once. The specimen comprised peripheral blood, sampled on day 0 of AZD1222 vaccination. These receptors were taken from an adult in good health.

The sample holds one count of this clone. The chain employs TRBV7-3 and TRBJ1-1; a weak D match, TRBD1 (6 bases). CDR3 size: 14 residues. Germline CDR1 SGHTA, CDR2 FQGTGA. V was pared by 5 bases and J by 4 bases, with 14 bases between. The CDR3 DNA reads as TGTGCCAGCAGCCCCTCGGGAGGGGGCACTGAAGCTTTCTTT. This translates into CASSPSGGGTEAFF.

The rearrangement uses TRBV9 and TRBJ1-2; possible D gene TRBD1, 5 bases. The CDR3 sequence is 13 residues long. The germline V gene encodes CDR1 SGDLS and CDR2 YYNGEE. Trimming shortened V by 3 bases and J by 4 bases, and 10 bases separated the two germline ends. CDR3 loop: CASSDQGVYGYTF. CDR3 nucleotides: TGTGCCAGCAGCGATCAGGGCGTCTATGGCTACACCTTC.

The chain uses TRBV6-5 and TRBJ1-5; D possibly corresponds to TRBD1 (6 bases). This CDR3 spans 15 amino acids. Trimming took 5 bases from V and 0 from J, leaving 11 bases between them. The germline V gene has CDR1 MNHEY and CDR2 SVGAGI. CDR3 nucleotides: TGTGCCAGCAGTCGGACAGCCGATAGCAATCAGCCCCAGCATTTT. It translates to CASSRTADSNQPQHF.

The chain is built from TRBV4-1 and TRBJ1-3, with D tentatively TRBD1 (6 bases). The CDR3 is 16 amino acids. Germline V gives CDR1 MGHRA, CDR2 YSYEKL. V lost 0 bases and J lost 0, with 9 bases in between. The CDR3 loop is CASSQDRGSSGNTIYF. The CDR3 region has the DNA TGCGCCAGCAGCCAAGATAGGGGGTCCTCTGGAAACACCATATATTTT.

This chain joins TRBV5-1 and TRBJ1-1; D not resolved. V lost 0 bases, J lost 2 bases, and 5 bases lay in between. Germline V gene data show CDR1 as SGHRS and CDR2 as YFSETQ. The CDR3 runs 13 residues. DNA for the CDR3: TGCGCCAGCAGCTTGGCAGAAAACACTGAAGCTTTCTTT. This gives the protein CASSLAENTEAFF. Complete variable domain (other parts from reference TRBV5-1 and TRBJ1-1): KAGVTQTPRYLIKTRGQQVTLSCSPISGHRSVSWYQQTPGQGLQFLFEYFSETQRNKGNFPGRFSGRQFSNSRSEMNVSTLELGDSALYLCASSLAENTEAFFGQGTRLTVV.

V and J are TRBV12-1 and TRBJ2-7; the table calls TRBD2, which could not be checked here. TRBV12-1 is reported as a pseudogene. The length of the CDR3 is 15 residues. The CDR3 bases are TGTGCCAGCAGCTTGGCTTGGGACTATATCTACGAGCAGTACTTC. Protein sequence: CASSLAWDYIYEQYF.

V is TRBV6-6 and J is TRBJ2-3; D ambiguous. CDR3 size: 13 residues. V was clipped by 4 bases and J by 5 bases, with 10 bases between them. Germline CDR1 and CDR2: MNHNY and SVGAGI (reference sequence). This CDR3 reads CASSSRLRDTQYF. In DNA, the CDR3 is TGTGCCAGCAGTTCCAGACTGAGAGATACGCAGTATTTT.

This chain uses TRBV3-1 (or the pseudogene TRBV3-2) with TRBJ1-1; D remains ambiguous. Germline CDR1 LGHDT, CDR2 YNNKEL (reference sequence). The CDR3 extends over 13 amino acids. With 1 base removed from V and 1 base from J, the gap between germline ends came to 4 bases. In nucleotides, the CDR3 is TGTGCCAGCAGCCAAGCGGAGAACACTGAAGCTTTCTTT. It translates to CASSQAENTEAFF.

The chain joins TRBV11-2 to TRBJ2-3; 8 bases align to TRBD2. Unmatched junction bases numbered 4, after V lost 3 bases and J lost 2 bases. The CDR3 runs to 15 residues. Germline V lookup: CDR1 SGHAT, CDR2 FQNNGV. CDR3 loop: CASSLGGGPTDTQYF. In nucleotides, the CDR3 is TGTGCCAGCAGCTTGGGCGGGGGGCCCACAGATACGCAGTATTTT. The whole variable domain, remainder taken from reference TRBV11-2 and TRBJ2-3, is EAGVAQSPRYKIIEKRQSVAFWCNPISGHATLYWYQQILGQGPKLLIQFQNNGVVDDSQLPKDRFSAERLKGVDSTLKIQPAKLEDSAVYLCASSLGGGPTDTQYFGPGTRLTVL.

This clone has just a few counts. The chain employs TRBV14 and TRBJ1-2, with 7 bases that match TRBD1. J gave up 4 bases and V 5 bases, and 4 bases lay outside the gene matches. This CDR3 has 13 residues. The germline V gene encodes CDR1 SGHDN and CDR2 FVKESK. CDR3 bases: TGTGCCAGCAGCTCGGGACAGACCTATGGCTACACCTTC. It yields the protein CASSSGQTYGYTF.

J is TRBJ2-7 and V is TRBV5-6; 7 bases are a match to TRBD2. In germline, CDR1 is SGHDT, CDR2 YYEEEE. J gave up 4 bases and V 5 bases, and 18 bases lay outside the gene matches. The CDR3 length is 17 residues. CDR3 residues: CASRAGDSGESFYEQYF. CDR3 nucleotides: TGTGCCAGCAGGGCGGGAGACTCTGGAGAGTCTTTTTACGAGCAGTACTTC.

J is TRBJ2-3 and V is TRBV6-1; D tentatively reads TRBD1 or TRBD2 (6 bases each). The germline V gene has CDR1 MNHNS and CDR2 SASEGT. V lost 3 bases, J lost 3 bases, and 13 bases lay in between. The CDR3 consists of 15 residues. CDR3 residues: CASSDGGGPTDTQYF. The DNA for the CDR3 is TGTGCCAGCAGTGATGGTGGGGGGCCAACAGATACGCAGTATTTT.

The chain carries TRBV29-1 and TRBJ1-1; D perhaps matches TRBD1 (6 bases). The CDR3 runs 14 residues. Trimming removed 2 bases at V and 3 bases at J, with 13 bases between. In germline, CDR1 is SQVTM, CDR2 ANQGSEA. The CDR3 nucleotides are TGCAGCGTTGAAATACAGGGATTGCACACTGAAGCTTTCTTT. Translation: CSVEIQGLHTEAFF.

The chain joins TRBV12-3 or TRBV12-4 to TRBJ2-5; D gene ambiguous. This CDR3 region has 12 residues. Trimming pared 0 bases from V and 4 bases from J, leaving 3 bases between. The CDR3 protein is CASSLARETQYF. As DNA, the CDR3 is TGTGCCAGCAGTTTAGCGCGAGAGACCCAGTACTTC.

In this sample, this clone turned up once. The CDR3 region is CASSFRQGNTEAFF. DNA of the CDR3: TGTGCCAGCAGTTTCAGGCAGGGTAACACTGAAGCTTTCTTT. The chain uses TRBV27 and TRBJ1-1, with D perhaps TRBD1 (5 bases). Germline CDR1 and CDR2: MNHEY and SMNVEV (reference sequence). Trimming stripped 3 bases from V and 2 bases from J, with 10 bases between. The CDR3 runs to 14 residues.

V usage is TRBV15 and J usage is TRBJ1-4, with TRBD1 as a possible D gene (5 bases). V lost 8 bases, J lost 2 bases, and 12 bases lay in between. The germline V gene has CDR1 LNHNV and CDR2 YYDKDF (reference sequence). The CDR3 is made up of 14 amino acids. The CDR3 coding sequence is TGTGCCACCGAAGGGGTTGGGACTAATGAAAAACTGTTTTTT. Its protein product is CATEGVGTNEKLFF.

This chain uses TRBV29-1 with TRBJ2-5; D is perhaps TRBD1 or TRBD2 (5 bases each). CDR1 is SQVTM, CDR2 ANQGSEA, per germline. Trimming cost V 4 bases and J 5 bases, with 14 bases left between them. The CDR3 spans 13 residues. The CDR3: CSVVGGSKETQYF. DNA of the CDR3: TGCAGCGTTGTTGGGGGAAGTAAGGAGACCCAGTACTTC.

The chain is built from TRBV2 and TRBJ2-5, with D hard to call. Germline V gives CDR1 SNHLY, CDR2 FYNNEI. V shed 5 bases and J shed 1 base, with 5 bases lying between them. CDR3 size: 12 residues. The CDR3 nucleotides are TGTGCCAGCAGTCCCCCCCAAGAGACCCAGTACTTC. It encodes CASSPPQETQYF.

The chain uses TRBV9 and TRBJ1-5; 7 nucleotides line up with TRBD1. Germline assignment: CDR1 SGDLS and CDR2 YYNGEE. The CDR3 is 15 residues long. With 4 bases clipped from V and 2 bases from J, the junction kept 6 bases outside the gene matches. This CDR3 is CASSPQGDGNQPQHF. The CDR3, as DNA: TGTGCCAGCAGCCCCCAGGGGGATGGCAATCAGCCCCAGCATTTT.

The rearrangement links TRBV5-1 to TRBJ2-5; the match to TRBD2 covers 12 bases. Germline values: CDR1 SGHRS, CDR2 YFSETQ. V lost 0 bases, J lost 2 bases, and 2 bases stayed unmatched. The CDR3 length is 16 residues. The CDR3 spells CASSLGLAGGQETQYF. The CDR3, as DNA: TGCGCCAGCAGCTTGGGGCTAGCGGGGGGGCAAGAGACCCAGTACTTC.

The genes are TRBV9 and TRBJ1-4, with D hard to call. The ends were cut back, 2 bases at V and 4 bases at J, with 12 bases in the middle. Germline CDR1 and CDR2: SGDLS and YYNGEE. This CDR3 comprises 15 residues. The CDR3 is CASSVGQTNNEKLFF. The CDR3, as DNA: TGTGCCAGCAGCGTTGGGCAGACTAATAATGAAAAACTGTTTTTT.

This chain uses TRBV9 with TRBJ2-3; TRBD2 agrees at 8 bases. In germline, CDR1 is SGDLS, CDR2 YYNGEE. V gave up 3 bases and J gave up 3 bases; unmatched junction bases: 9. CDR3 length equals 16 residues. The CDR3 here is CASSGTPAGVTDTQYF. Written as DNA, the CDR3 is TGTGCCAGCAGCGGTACCCCAGCGGGGGTGACAGATACGCAGTATTTT.

The V and J genes are TRBV6-2 or TRBV6-3 and TRBJ2-5, with D possibly being TRBD1 or TRBD2 (5 bases each). Germline loops: CDR1 MNHEY, CDR2 SVGEGT. The CDR3 runs 15 residues. Trimming removed 0 bases from V and 5 bases from J, with 13 bases in between. CDR3 loop: CASSYSGPPGETQYF. CDR3 DNA: TGTGCCAGCAGTTACTCGGGACCTCCGGGGGAGACCCAGTACTTC.

The chain employs TRBV6-1 and TRBJ1-2; D might be TRBD1 (5 bases). The CDR3 loop spans 15 amino acids. The germline CDR1 and CDR2 sequences are MNHNS and SASEGT. Between the trimmed V and J ends, which lost 7 bases and 5 bases, there was a span of 20 bases. The CDR3 bases are TGTGCCAGCACCTCGGATGGGGCGTCATGGTATGGCTACACCTTC. Translating it yields CASTSDGASWYGYTF.

The chain is built from TRBV5-4 and TRBJ1-2; 7 positions match TRBD1. V shed 4 bases, J shed 6 bases, and the junction held 3 bases outside the gene matches. From germline, CDR1 is SGHNT and CDR2 YYREEE (reference sequence). There are 12 residues in the CDR3. The CDR3 region has the DNA TGTGCCAGCAGCCGAACAGGGGATGGCTACACCTTC. This codes for CASSRTGDGYTF. Full variable domain (rest looked up from reference TRBV5-4 and TRBJ1-2): ETGVTQSPTHLIKTRGQQVTLRCSSQSGHNTVSWYQQALGQGPQFIFQYYREEENGRGNFPPRFSGLQFPNYSSELNVNALELDDSALYLCASSRTGDGYTFGSGTRLTVV.

V and J are TRBV7-2 and TRBJ2-2, with 11 bases matching TRBD2. CDR3 length equals 17 residues. Trimming took 5 bases from V and 1 from J; bases not matched to a gene: 6. Germline values: CDR1 SGHTA, CDR2 FQGNSA. Here the CDR3 DNA reads TGTGCCAGCAGCCAACGTCTAGCGGGGGGGAACACCGGGGAGCTGTTTTTT. Protein sequence: CASSQRLAGGNTGELFF.

The chain uses TRBV10-3 and TRBJ2-6; possibly TRBD1 for D (5 bases). Germline CDR1 ENHRY, CDR2 SYGVKD. V was shortened by 5 bases and J by 0 bases, with 8 bases between the two germline ends. CDR3 size: 15 residues. CDR3 region: CAISQGTSGANVLTF. For the CDR3, the DNA is TGTGCCATCAGTCAGGGAACCTCTGGGGCCAACGTCCTGACTTTC.

This clone was detected only a few times. The CDR3 is CASKGLRGYGYTF. The CDR3 coding sequence is TGTGCCAGCAAGGGTTTGCGGGGGTATGGCTACACCTTC. This rearrangement joins TRBV2 to TRBJ1-2, with D perhaps TRBD1 (5 bases). V was pared by 7 bases and J by 5 bases, with 14 bases between. From germline, CDR1 is SNHLY and CDR2 FYNNEI. CDR3 length: 13 amino acids.

This CDR3 reads CASSGNNKPFEQYF. The DNA for the CDR3 is TGTGCCAGTAGCGGGAACAACAAGCCGTTCGAGCAGTACTTC. V usage is TRBV19 and J usage is TRBJ2-7, with TRBD2 as a possible D gene (5 bases). The CDR3 has 14 residues. The germline CDR1 and CDR2 sequences are LNHDA and SQIVND (reference sequence). With 6 bases removed from V and 6 bases from J, the gap between germline ends came to 18 bases.

The CDR3 protein is CASSGGGGTPYNEQFF. As DNA, the CDR3 is TGTGCCAGCAGTGGGGGCGGGGGGACTCCCTACAATGAGCAGTTCTTC. The V and J genes are TRBV27 and TRBJ2-1, with 8 bases matching TRBD2. The V segment lost 5 bases and the J segment 2 bases; nucleotides outside the gene matches: 8. The CDR3 runs 16 residues. Looked up from germline, CDR1 is MNHEY and CDR2 is SMNVEV (reference sequence).